Following are 4 T cell receptor beta chains from one sample sequenced in a study of T cells in Graves' hyperthyroidism and ophthalmopathy. Authors of the study amplified TCR beta CDR3 regions from RNA transcripts. First-round RT-PCR with HTBI primers amplified the TCR CDR3 region. TCRdb fed the multiplex PCR reads into MiXCR, producing one record per CDR3 protein. This table has under 250,000 distinct CDR3 sequences, approximately 16% appearing once. The sample comprised blood. All receptors derive from a woman in her forties or fifties with Graves' hyperthyroidism.

This clonotype appeared many times. This chain connects TRBV28 to TRBJ2-7; 7 bases agree with TRBD1. This CDR3 is built from 14 residues. CDR1 and CDR2 from the germline V gene are MDHEN and SYDVKM. Trimming removed 6 bases from V and 3 bases from J; junction bases left unmatched: 8. Here the CDR3 reads CASSPEGQRYEQYF. DNA for the CDR3: TGTGCCAGCAGCCCAGAGGGACAGCGCTACGAGCAGTACTTC.

This chain connects TRBV11-1 to TRBJ2-6; TRBD1 agrees at 9 bases. The CDR3 runs to 16 residues. Trimming at V came to 2 bases and at J to 2 bases, leaving 1 base not matched to a gene. In germline, CDR1 is SGHAT, CDR2 FQDESV (reference sequence). The CDR3 protein is CASSLYRGPGANVLTF. DNA of the CDR3: TGTGCCAGCAGCTTATACAGGGGGCCTGGGGCCAACGTCCTGACTTTC.

J is TRBJ2-1 and V is TRBV4-2; 9 nucleotides agree with TRBD2. With 3 bases clipped from V and 2 bases from J, the junction kept 5 bases outside the gene matches. CDR1 and CDR2 (germline): LGHNA, YNFKEQ. The CDR3 runs 16 residues. For the CDR3, the DNA is TGTGCCAGCAGCCAGAGAGCGGGAGGACCCTACAATGAGCAGTTCTTC. It translates to CASSQRAGGPYNEQFF.

This clonotype has at least ten counts. The chain is built from TRBV7-2 and TRBJ2-4, with a possible D match to TRBD2 (5 bases). V was pared by 5 bases and J by 6 bases, with 17 bases between. This CDR3 comprises 15 residues. The V gene's germline CDR1 is SGHTA and CDR2 FQGNSA. CDR3 protein: CASSRGRSSVNIQYF. The CDR3 nucleotides are TGTGCCAGCAGCCGCGGGCGTAGTAGTGTAAACATTCAGTACTTC. Full variable domain (rest looked up from reference TRBV7-2 and TRBJ2-4): GAGVSQSPSNKVTEKGKDVELRCDPISGHTALYWYRQSLGQGLEFLIYFQGNSAPDKSGLPSDRFSAERTGGSVSTLTIQRTQQEDSAVYLCASSRGRSSVNIQYFGAGTRLSVL.